This TCR beta chain derives from a study of T cells expressing NK-cell markers. The CDR3 covers 16 residues. Germline V CDR1 and CDR2: SGHRS, YFSETQ. General study results and limits: In a handful of donors, dominant NKG2C+ clonotypes were about 1.0-7.5% of CD8+ T cells. Nothing established the HCMV specificity of expanded NKG2C+ T cell clones.

The authors made TCR beta cDNA libraries by 5'RACE template switching. This switching added a universal primer site and UMIs. TCRdb derives one entry per CDR3 protein from the 5' RACE reads, leaving out DNA. The sample data list about half a million distinct CDR3 sequences. In the case of this clonotype: Its antigen remains unknown.

The TCR sequence derives from a woman in her forties or fifties in good health. The chain employs TRBV5-1 and TRBJ2-7; TCRdb indicates TRBD1, and absent DNA this call remains unverified. Sequencing was performed on blood T cells: a sorted CD56 or NKG2C T cell subset, CD4+ or CD8+ T cells, or bulk PBMC T cells (not recorded which). CDR3: CASSLSSGVNSYEQYF.